The rows below give T cell receptor beta chains drawn from one sample of a study of breast tumors, draining lymph nodes, adjacent tissues. TCRdb passed the multiplex PCR reads through MiXCR, listing each CDR3 protein once. The data show fewer than 140,000 distinct CDR3 sequences, with roughly 29% seen just once and about 6% held by the top ten. Sequencing was done on a sample of axillary lymph node tissue. The receptors were sampled from a female donor with breast cancer. Some clones in this sample may be carry-over from other donors' samples. Both conserved end residues are part of each CDR3. The order of the fields is D gene, V gene, CDR3 protein. The D gene is left open where the match is weak.

D gene: NA
V gene: TRBV11-2
CDR3 protein: CASSLDPFQVQETQYF

D gene: NA
V gene: TRBV19
CDR3 protein: CASSLRLVGTVGDTQYF

D gene: TRBD1
V gene: TRBV5-1
CDR3 protein: CASSSGQGMDDYAF

D gene: NA
V gene: TRBV15
CDR3 protein: CATSRMGDINEKLFF

D gene: NA
V gene: TRBV7-6
CDR3 protein: CASSLGPQGCANTGELFF

D gene: TRBD2
V gene: TRBV5-6
CDR3 protein: CASSLGGRVETQYF

D gene: NA
V gene: TRBV19
CDR3 protein: CASTAGAHNSPLHF

D gene: TRBD2
V gene: TRBV20-1
CDR3 protein: CSAIRDGGSYEQYF

D gene: TRBD1
V gene: TRBV7-6
CDR3 protein: CASSSKTGVSTGELFF

D gene: NA
V gene: TRBV12-3/TRBV12-4
CDR3 protein: CASSLPGGTEAFF

D gene: TRBD2
V gene: TRBV2
CDR3 protein: CASSEGLAGSGEQFF

D gene: NA
V gene: TRBV7-6
CDR3 protein: CASSLGEGKSNEQLF

D gene: NA
V gene: TRBV12-3/TRBV12-4
CDR3 protein: CASSLGASGRGQNTQYF

D gene: NA
V gene: TRBV9
CDR3 protein: CASSVDLVGAYEQYF

D gene: NA
V gene: TRBV20-1
CDR3 protein: CSASGGRGYGYTF

D gene: TRBD1
V gene: TRBV2
CDR3 protein: CASSDHWTGTELFF

D gene: NA
V gene: TRBV6-1
CDR3 protein: CTSRRVKAYEQYF

D gene: NA
V gene: TRBV10-3
CDR3 protein: CAISQDASSLLALHF

D gene: NA
V gene: TRBV28
CDR3 protein: CAIGHPNTGRHTTGELFF

D gene: TRBD1
V gene: TRBV4-1
CDR3 protein: CASSPLRGGTEAFF